The table lists the clone carrying this T cell receptor (beta chain) with many counts. Germline lookup yields CDR1 MNHNY and CDR2 SVGAGI (reference sequence). The CDR3 extends over 15 amino acids. The V end lost 0 bases, the J end lost 11 bases, and 14 bases lay between the germline ends. Each CDR3 protein is one row after TCRdb ran MiXCR on the PCR reads. Among 10,000 to 15,000 distinct CDR3 sequences, approximately 49% were seen once, and the ten largest hold 20% to 25%. The entry originates in a study of tumor-infiltrating lymphocytes in oesophageal squamous cell carcinoma. The receptor was isolated from a male donor with esophageal squamous cell carcinoma. The specimen was esophageal tumor tissue. The V call is TRBV6-6, the J call TRBJ1-6, with D possibly being TRBD1 (6 bases). CDR3 region: CASSYSGHPNPPLHF. In DNA form, the CDR3 reads TGTGCCAGCAGTTACTCGGGACACCCTAACCCACCCCTCCACTTT.